The 2 T cell receptor beta chains given below trace back to one sample, sequenced in a study of blood T cells in healthy people across ages. Combining a sample-barcoded 5' primer with a J-beta primer mix, a second PCR ran for about 6 to 11 cycles. MiXCR, run by TCRdb on the 5' RACE reads, gives a single entry per CDR3 protein. Counted here are around 580,000 distinct CDR3 sequences, about 45% occurring once; the ten biggest clones make up around 24%. Input material: blood. The source of these receptors is a man older than 75 in good health.

The CDR3 region has the DNA TGTGCCAGCGGGGGGGGACCTAGACTGAACACTGAAGCTTTCTTT. This gives the protein CASGGGPRLNTEAFF. The rearrangement uses TRBV28 and TRBJ1-1; D possibly corresponds to TRBD1 (5 bases). The CDR3 totals 15 residues. The germline gives CDR1 MDHEN, CDR2 SYDVKM. Trimming removed 8 bases at V and 0 bases at J, with 16 bases between.

This clonotype has more than one count but fewer than ten. This sequence joins TRBV29-1 and TRBJ2-7; 10 bases match TRBD1. Germline V gene lookup returns CDR1 SQVTM and CDR2 ANQGSEA. The ends lost 6 bases at V and 3 bases at J; junction bases unmatched: 5. The CDR3 is 13 amino acids. The CDR3 DNA is TGCAGCGTGACAGGACAGGGGGGCTACGAGCAGTACTTC. This sequence encodes CSVTGQGGYEQYF.